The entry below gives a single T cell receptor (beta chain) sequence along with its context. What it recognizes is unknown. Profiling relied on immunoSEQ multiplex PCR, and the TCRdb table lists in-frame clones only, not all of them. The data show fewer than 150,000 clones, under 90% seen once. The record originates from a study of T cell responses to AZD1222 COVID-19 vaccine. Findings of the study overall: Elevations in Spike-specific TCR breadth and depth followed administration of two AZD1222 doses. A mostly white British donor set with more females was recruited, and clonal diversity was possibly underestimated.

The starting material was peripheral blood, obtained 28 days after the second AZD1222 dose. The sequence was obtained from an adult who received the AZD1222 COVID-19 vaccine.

CDR3 bases: TGTGCCAGCAGCTTAAACCAGAATGAAAAACTGTTTTTT. It codes for CASSLNQNEKLFF. The gene calls are TRBV7-7 and TRBJ1-4, with D unresolved. The CDR3 is 13 residues long. Trimming took 2 bases from V and 5 from J, leaving 6 bases between them. Germline V gives CDR1 SSHAT, CDR2 FNYEAQ (reference sequence).